These T cell receptor beta chains were read from a single sample in a study of metastatic and nonmetastatic thyroid tumors. TCRdb re-analyzed the PCR reads using MiXCR. The sample contains 20,000 to 25,000 clones, more than 9% of which appear only once. The sample taken for sequencing was blood. These TCRs come from a male donor with papillary thyroid cancer or a benign thyroid nodule (not recorded which). Some clones in this sample may be carry-over from other donors' samples. Both conserved end residues are part of each CDR3. The D gene is left open where the match is weak. The size field is filled for only some rows; it gives once, few, many or a size class.

V gene	D gene	J gene	clone size	CDR3 DNA	CDR3 protein
TRBV5-1	-	TRBJ1-2	-	TGCGCCAGCAGCACAAACAGGCCAACGGGCTACACCTTC	CASSTNRPTGYTF
TRBV24-1	TRBD1	TRBJ2-3	medium-sized	TGTGCCACCTCTGGGACAGGGCTAAATACGCAGTATTTT	CATSGTGLNTQYF
TRBV19	TRBD1	TRBJ2-5	many	TGTGCCAGTAGCCCGACAGGGGGCGAGACCCAGTACTTC	CASSPTGGETQYF
TRBV9	TRBD2	TRBJ2-5	once	TGTGCCAGCAGCGTAGCAGCGGGAGGTCTGGAGACCCAGTACTTC	CASSVAAGGLETQYF
TRBV20-1	-	TRBJ2-7	many	TGCAGTGCCCGCACTAACGAGCAGTACTTC	CSARTNEQYF
TRBV5-1	-	TRBJ2-5	many	TGCGCCAGCAGGAAGGCCGCGGAGACCCAGTACTTC	CASRKAAETQYF
TRBV6-2/TRBV6-3	-	TRBJ1-2	-	TGTGCCAGCAGATGGACCGCTGCTAACTATGGCTACACCTTC	CASRWTAANYGYTF
TRBV27	-	TRBJ2-1	medium-sized	TGTGCCAGCAGTCCCCCACTCGGCGATGAGCAGTTCTTC	CASSPPLGDEQFF
TRBV20-1	-	TRBJ2-2	many	TGCAGTGCTCAGTCTACCTCGAACACCGGGGAGCTGTTTTTT	CSAQSTSNTGELFF
TRBV11-1	TRBD2	TRBJ2-7	many	TGTGCCAGCAGCTTATCAAACAGCGGGAGGCCCTACGAGCAGTACTTC	CASSLSNSGRPYEQYF
TRBV12-5	TRBD2	TRBJ2-5	many	TGTGCTAGTGGCCTCGGCCGACTAGCGGGAGGTCGAGAGACCCAGTACTTC	CASGLGRLAGGRETQYF
TRBV4-1	TRBD2	TRBJ2-7	many	TGCGCCAGCAGCCAGGCTAGCGGGAGCTCTTACGAGCAGTACTTC	CASSQASGSSYEQYF
TRBV3-1	TRBD1	TRBJ2-7	many	TGTGCCAGCAGCCACGGACAGGGGGCTTACGAGCAGTACTTC	CASSHGQGAYEQYF
TRBV9	-	TRBJ2-7	many	-	CASSVGFGTGGSSYEQYF
TRBV6-1	-	TRBJ2-3	medium-sized	TGTGCCAGCCGCAGCGCAGATACGCAGTATTTT	CASRSADTQYF
TRBV2	TRBD2	TRBJ2-1	many	TGTGCCAGCAGCGTCCGACTAGCGGGGCTCTACAATGAGCAGTTCTTC	CASSVRLAGLYNEQFF
TRBV28	-	TRBJ1-3	medium-sized	TGTGCCAGCGGGCTGGGGCCCGGAGGAAACACCATATATTTT	CASGLGPGGNTIYF
TRBV5-4	-	TRBJ1-2	many	TGTGCCAGCAGCCAGGGCGCAGGAGAGGACTATGGCTACACCTTC	CASSQGAGEDYGYTF
TRBV19	-	TRBJ1-5	medium-sized	TGTGCCAGTAGCCCAAGTCAGGGAGGGGATCATAGCAATCAGCCCCAGCATTTT	CASSPSQGGDHSNQPQHF
TRBV20-1	-	TRBJ2-7	many	TGCAGTGCTCGGAACTACGAGCAGTACTTC	CSARNYEQYF
TRBV27	TRBD1	TRBJ1-1	-	TGTGCCAGCAGTTTAACCAGGGGGCTTTTGAATGAAGCTTTCTTT	CASSLTRGLLNEAFF
TRBV28	-	TRBJ2-2	medium-sized	TGTGCCAGCAGGTGGGGGTCGAACACCGGGGAGCTGTTTTTT	CASRWGSNTGELFF
TRBV10-1	-	TRBJ1-6	few	TGCGCCAGCAGTGAGTCATTCATGGGGGCGGAAACAACCAATTCACCCCTCCACTTT	CASSESFMGAETTNSPLHF
TRBV10-3	-	TRBJ2-6	-	TGTGCCATCAGTGATTTAAACAGGAAGGGGGCTGGGGCCAACGTCCTGACTTTC	CAISDLNRKGAGANVLTF
TRBV7-9	TRBD1	TRBJ2-2	many	TGTGCCAGCAGCTTAGGGGACAGGGGTAACACCGGGGAGCTGTTTTTT	CASSLGDRGNTGELFF
TRBV18	-	TRBJ1-5	many	TGTGCCAGCTCACCCAGTGATAGCAATCAGCCCCAGCATTTT	CASSPSDSNQPQHF